Below are 6 T cell receptor beta chains sequenced from a single sample in a study of T-cell reconstitution after alpha-beta-depleted transplantation in children. Unique molecular identifiers were used to barcode this TCRbeta library. TCRdb re-derived calls from the PCR reads in MiXCR, one entry per CDR3 protein. Here the sample spans 600,000 to 800,000 distinct CDR3 sequences, about an eighth being singletons. The sequencing used PBMCs, collected before TCRalphabeta/CD19-depleted stem cell transplant. The receptors derive from a girl aged 2-10 years with congenital amegakaryocytic thrombocytopenia, due to receive a stem cell transplant.

Only a few counts were recorded for this clonotype. This chain uses TRBV4-1 with TRBJ2-1; D gene uncertain. V dropped 2 bases and J dropped 7 bases, with 12 bases sitting between them. This CDR3 has 14 amino acids. Germline V gene lookup returns CDR1 MGHRA and CDR2 YSYEKL. CDR3 sequence: CASSQRDSRNEQFF. Written as DNA, the CDR3 is TGCGCCAGCAGCCAAAGGGATAGCAGGAATGAGCAGTTCTTC.

This clonotype was counted ten times or more. The chain uses TRBV7-9 and TRBJ2-1; D is unclear. Germline CDR1 is SEHNR and CDR2 is FQNEAQ (reference sequence). The V and J ends lost 5 bases and 7 bases respectively, with 18 bases between them. The CDR3 has 15 amino acids. The CDR3 reads CASSPVYEVGNEQFF. CDR3 in DNA: TGTGCCAGCAGCCCTGTTTATGAGGTGGGGAATGAGCAGTTCTTC.

This clonotype occurred a few times. CDR3 sequence reads: CATLPGGPGDEQYF. The CDR3 DNA follows: TGTGCCACCTTACCGGGAGGGCCTGGGGACGAGCAGTACTTC. The chain uses TRBV10-3 and TRBJ2-7; 8 bases line up with TRBD2. Germline CDR1 and CDR2: ENHRY and SYGVKD. V shed 10 bases, J shed 5 bases, and the junction held 13 bases outside the gene matches. The CDR3 totals 14 residues.

Many counts were recorded for this clonotype. The V and J genes are TRBV5-5 and TRBJ2-1; 7 bases align to TRBD1. Trimming cost V 4 bases and J 6 bases; bases outside gene matches: 7. CDR1 SGHKS and CDR2 YYEKEE come from the germline V gene (reference sequence). CDR3 size: 14 residues. The chain's CDR3 is CASSPGQSFNEQFF. CDR3 nucleotides: TGTGCCAGCAGCCCGGGACAGAGCTTCAATGAGCAGTTCTTC.

The gene calls are TRBV5-1 and TRBJ1-3; no firm D call. Germline loops: CDR1 SGHRS, CDR2 YFSETQ. V lost 4 bases and J 1 base, leaving 21 bases between the germline ends. The CDR3 length is 18 residues. The CDR3: CASSGSPRRGASGNTIYF. CDR3 nucleotide sequence: TGCGCCAGCAGCGGGAGCCCGCGGCGGGGAGCGTCTGGAAACACCATATATTTT.

This clonotype was seen at least ten times. The chain recombines TRBV6-5 with TRBJ1-1; tentatively, D is TRBD1 (5 bases). Trimming cost V 6 bases and J 5 bases, with 7 bases left between them. The CDR3 sequence is 11 residues long. Germline values: CDR1 MNHEY, CDR2 SVGAGI. The CDR3 is CASSWGTEAFF. The CDR3 DNA follows: TGTGCCAGCAGCTGGGGGACTGAAGCTTTCTTT.